The T cell receptor beta chain described here comes from a study of metastatic and nonmetastatic thyroid tumors. Study summary: The authors compared repertoires across blood and tumor or nodule tissue from malignant and benign thyroid patients. Study conclusions and caveats: Compared with benign nodules, malignant thyroid tumors were reported to have significantly higher TCR beta diversity in both blood and tumor.

Ahead of thyroid surgery, no patient had received treatment of any kind. In the source study's methods: A distant-metastasis classifier for papillary thyroid cancer was built using CDR3 differences across clinicopathological groups. TCRdb re-analyzed the PCR reads using MiXCR. The V and J calls shown here were made by TCRdb, not taken from the authors' results. This sample has around 30,000 clones, with about a sixth found just once. This CDR3 spans 19 amino acids. The germline CDR1 and CDR2 sequences are MNHEY and SMNVEV (reference sequence). The ends lost 1 base at V and 4 bases at J; junction bases unmatched: 17. About this clone itself: Its antigen is still unknown.

V usage is TRBV27 and J usage is TRBJ1-1; 8 bases match TRBD1. Sequenced sample: blood. The TCR was taken from a female donor with papillary thyroid cancer or a benign thyroid nodule (not recorded which). Some clones in this sample may be carry-over from other donors' samples. CDR3 sequence (DNA): TGTGCCAGCAGTTTATGGGGCTGCCTGACAGGGGTTCGGGGCACTGAAGCTTTCTTT. Its protein product is CASSLWGCLTGVRGTEAFF.